A selection of T cell receptor beta chains follows, all from one sample in a study of OX40 agonist ivuxolimab in advanced cancers. The data were produced by immunoSEQ multiplex PCR, yet TCRdb's version contains in-frame clones alone and is incomplete. The data contain tens of thousands of clones, 94% of them singletons. Sample: CD4+ or CD8+ T cells sorted from blood, taken in a trial of the OX40 agonist ivuxolimab. The origin of the receptors is an adult with an advanced solid tumor such as melanoma, head and neck, liver or kidney cancer. CDR3s include the opening cysteine and the closing phenylalanine or tryptophan. A D gene is named only where the DNA matches it firmly. Clone size is stated in some rows and not others, as once, few, many or a class when expanded.

D,size,V,J,DNA,CDR3
TRBD2,NA,TRBV14,TRBJ2-7,TGTGCCAGCAGCCGCTCGACTAGCGCGACCTACGAGCAGTACTTC,CASSRSTSATYEQYF
NA,NA,TRBV19,TRBJ2-3,TGTGCCAGTAGTCCCCCCACAGATACGCAGTATTTT,CASSPPTDTQYF
TRBD2,NA,TRBV27,TRBJ2-1,TGTGCCAGCAGTCCCCTGAGAATAGCGGGAGGGCCGGCAAATGAGCAGTTCTTC,CASSPLRIAGGPANEQFF
NA,NA,TRBV6-5,TRBJ2-7,TGTGCCAGCAGTTATGCACCCCGCTACGAGCAGTACTTC,CASSYAPRYEQYF
NA,NA,TRBV7-2,TRBJ2-7,TGTGCCAGCGGGCTGTCCCGGTCCCTGGGGCACTACGAGCAGTACTTC,CASGLSRSLGHYEQYF
NA,NA,TRBV7-9,TRBJ1-4,TGTGCCATCCAGGGATCCGACACAACTAATGAAAAACTGTTTTTT,CAIQGSDTTNEKLFF
NA,NA,TRBV6-6,TRBJ1-4,TGTGCCAGCAGTTACTTGGGGGGGCTGGGTGAAAAACTGTTTTTT,CASSYLGGLGEKLFF
TRBD2,NA,TRBV4-3,TRBJ2-7,TGCGCCAGCAGCCAAGCAGCGGGAGGGCCAAATTCCTACGAGCAGTACTTC,CASSQAAGGPNSYEQYF
NA,NA,TRBV28,TRBJ2-7,TGTGCCAGCGGACAGTACGAGCAGTACTTC,CASGQYEQYF
NA,NA,TRBV4-1,TRBJ1-2,TGCGCCAGCAGCCAAGTTAGGTTGCAGGAGGGCTACACCTTC,CASSQVRLQEGYTF
NA,NA,TRBV4-2,TRBJ1-5,TGTGCCAGCAGCCAAGATCCTGTGACAGAATATAGCAATCAGCCCCAGCATTTT,CASSQDPVTEYSNQPQHF
TRBD1,NA,TRBV15,TRBJ2-5,TGTGCCACCAGCAGTCGATACAGGGGGTCGGAGGAGACCCAGTACTTC,CATSSRYRGSEETQYF
NA,NA,TRBV29-1,TRBJ1-1,TGCAGCGTTCGAGTGCCTTCGAACACTGAAGCTTTCTTT,CSVRVPSNTEAFF
TRBD2,NA,TRBV5-6,TRBJ2-1,TGTGCCAGCAGCCAGTCCGGGACTAGCGGGAATGGTGAGCAGTTCTTC,CASSQSGTSGNGEQFF
NA,NA,TRBV27,TRBJ1-5,TGTGCCAGCAGTTTATTAGGCAATAGCAATCAGCCCCAGCATTTT,CASSLLGNSNQPQHF
TRBD1,once,TRBV5-1,TRBJ2-1,TGCGCCAGCAGCCCGCGGACAGGGGCCTACAATGAGCAGTTCTTC,CASSPRTGAYNEQFF
NA,NA,TRBV14,TRBJ2-7,TGTGCCAGCAGCCAAGATGTACTAGACTACGAGCAGTACTTC,CASSQDVLDYEQYF
NA,NA,TRBV9,TRBJ2-7,TGTGCCAGCAGCGTAACAGCGGGCCACTCCTACGAGCAGTACTTC,CASSVTAGHSYEQYF
NA,NA,TRBV4-3,TRBJ2-7,TGCGCCAGCAGCCAAGAGTATCCCCCCTACGAGCAGTACTTC,CASSQEYPPYEQYF
NA,NA,TRBV30,TRBJ2-7,TGTGCCGGGGAAGCTGACACCTACGAGCAGTACTTC,CAGEADTYEQYF
NA,NA,TRBV10-3,TRBJ2-1,TGTGCCATCAGTGAGTCGGCGGGGAGCTCCTACAATGAGCAGTTCTTC,CAISESAGSSYNEQFF
NA,NA,TRBV19,TRBJ2-7,TGTGCCAGTAGTATATGGGGCTACGAGCAGTACTTC,CASSIWGYEQYF
NA,NA,TRBV7-8,TRBJ1-1,TGTGCCAGCAGGCCTGGGGGACCAAGGACAACTGAAGCTTTCTTT,CASRPGGPRTTEAFF
NA,NA,TRBV5-5,TRBJ2-7,TGTGCCAGCAGCTCGGGGTTGACCTACGAGCAGTACTTC,CASSSGLTYEQYF
TRBD1,NA,TRBV28,TRBJ1-4,TGTGCCAGCAGTTTACCGACAGGGGGAGGTGAAAAACTGTTTTTT,CASSLPTGGGEKLFF
NA,NA,TRBV10-1,TRBJ1-5,TGCGCCAGCAGTGAGGAGAGGGAAAGCAATCAGCCCCAGCATTTT,CASSEERESNQPQHF
NA,NA,TRBV6-5,TRBJ2-5,TGTGCCAGCAGTTACGCCGGGGGCGAGACCCAGTACTTC,CASSYAGGETQYF
NA,NA,TRBV11-3,TRBJ2-2,TGTGCCAGCAGCTTCGGGGCGCCCGGGGAGCTGTTTTTT,CASSFGAPGELFF